This passage covers 2 T cell receptor beta chains from one sample sequenced in a study of control samples from healthy donors and cancer patients. TCRdb's table, derived via immunoSEQ multiplex PCR, lists solely in-frame clones and lacks some. The sample records 140,000 or so clones, around 90% being singletons. The specimen sequenced was blood. Source of these receptors: a man aged 25-40 years in good health.

This clone was observed once. The rearrangement links TRBV6-5 to TRBJ2-1; possibly TRBD1 for D (6 bases). The CDR3 is made up of 16 amino acids. Germline V lookup: CDR1 MNHEY, CDR2 SVGAGI. V shed 0 bases and J shed 0 bases, with 9 bases lying between them. CDR3 bases: TGTGCCAGCAGTTACTCGTACAGGGACTCCTACAATGAGCAGTTCTTC. Translation gives CASSYSYRDSYNEQFF.

The chain combines TRBV9 with TRBJ1-2; a possible D gene is TRBD1 (6 bases). The V end was cut by 4 bases, the J end by 6 bases, with 19 bases between. The CDR3 length is 15 residues. Germline CDR1 is SGDLS and CDR2 is YYNGEE. Written as DNA, the CDR3 is TGTGCCAGCAGCCCGTTCGACAGGCGGGGCAATGGCTACACCTTC. Amino acid sequence: CASSPFDRRGNGYTF.